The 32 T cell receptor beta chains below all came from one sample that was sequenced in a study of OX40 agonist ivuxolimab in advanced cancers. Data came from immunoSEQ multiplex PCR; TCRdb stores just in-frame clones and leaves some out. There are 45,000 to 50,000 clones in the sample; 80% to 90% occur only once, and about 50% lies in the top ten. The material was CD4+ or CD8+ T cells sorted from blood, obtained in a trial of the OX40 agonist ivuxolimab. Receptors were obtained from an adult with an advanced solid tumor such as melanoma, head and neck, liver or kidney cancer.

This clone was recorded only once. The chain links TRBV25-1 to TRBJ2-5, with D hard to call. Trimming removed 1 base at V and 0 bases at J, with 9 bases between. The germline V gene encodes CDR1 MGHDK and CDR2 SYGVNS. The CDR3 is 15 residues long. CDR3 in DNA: TGTGCCAGCAGTGAATTCAGGAGCTACCAAGAGACCCAGTACTTC. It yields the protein CASSEFRSYQETQYF.

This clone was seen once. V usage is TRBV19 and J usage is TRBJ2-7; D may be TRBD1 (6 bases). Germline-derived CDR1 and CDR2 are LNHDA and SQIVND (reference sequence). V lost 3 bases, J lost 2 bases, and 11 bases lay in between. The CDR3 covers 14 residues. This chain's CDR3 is CASSIGGATYEQYF. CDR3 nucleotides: TGTGCCAGTAGTATTGGGGGCGCGACCTACGAGCAGTACTTC.

The CDR3 reads CASSAGETNTGELFF. CDR3 DNA sequence: TGTGCCAGCAGTGCAGGGGAGACGAACACCGGGGAGCTGTTTTTT. The rearrangement joins TRBV6-5 to TRBJ2-2; D possibly corresponds to TRBD1 (6 bases). There are 15 residues in the CDR3. The V gene lost 5 bases and the J gene lost 0 bases, with 10 bases spanning the gap. Looked up from germline, CDR1 is MNHEY and CDR2 is SVGAGI.

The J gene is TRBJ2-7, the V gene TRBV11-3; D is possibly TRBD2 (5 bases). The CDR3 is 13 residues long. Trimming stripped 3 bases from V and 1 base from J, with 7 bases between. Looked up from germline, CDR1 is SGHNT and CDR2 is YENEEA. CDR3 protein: CASSFGVSYEQYF. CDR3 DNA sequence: TGTGCCAGCAGCTTCGGGGTATCCTACGAGCAGTACTTC. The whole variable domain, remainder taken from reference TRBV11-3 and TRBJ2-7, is EAGVVQSPRYKIIEKKQPVAFWCNPISGHNTLYWYLQNLGQGPELLIRYENEEAVDDSQLPKDRFSAERLKGVDSTLKIQPAELGDSAVYLCASSFGVSYEQYFGPGTRLTVT.

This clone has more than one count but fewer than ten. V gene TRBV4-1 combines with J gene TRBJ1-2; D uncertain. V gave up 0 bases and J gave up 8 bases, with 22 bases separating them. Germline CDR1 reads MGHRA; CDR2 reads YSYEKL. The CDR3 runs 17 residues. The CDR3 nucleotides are TGCGCCAGCAGCCAAGAGGCCCCCCCGGCGGAGGTCCAGGGCTACACCTTC. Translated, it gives CASSQEAPPAEVQGYTF.

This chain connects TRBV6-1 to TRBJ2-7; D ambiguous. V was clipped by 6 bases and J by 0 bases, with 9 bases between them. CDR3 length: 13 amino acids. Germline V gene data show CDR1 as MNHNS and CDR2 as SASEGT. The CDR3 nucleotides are TGTGCCAGCAGGGCCGTAGACTCCTACGAGCAGTACTTC. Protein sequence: CASRAVDSYEQYF.

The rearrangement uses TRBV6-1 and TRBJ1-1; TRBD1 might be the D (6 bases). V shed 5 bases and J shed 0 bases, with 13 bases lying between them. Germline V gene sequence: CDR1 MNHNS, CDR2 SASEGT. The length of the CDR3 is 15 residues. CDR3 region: CASSPQTGLNTEAFF. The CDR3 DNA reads TGTGCCAGCAGTCCTCAGACAGGATTGAACACTGAAGCTTTCTTT.

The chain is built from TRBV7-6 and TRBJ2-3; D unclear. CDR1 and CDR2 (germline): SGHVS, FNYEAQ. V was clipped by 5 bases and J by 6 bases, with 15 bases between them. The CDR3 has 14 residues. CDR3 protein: CASSPPGKADTQYF. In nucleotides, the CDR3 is TGTGCCAGCAGCCCCCCGGGCAAAGCCGATACGCAGTATTTT.

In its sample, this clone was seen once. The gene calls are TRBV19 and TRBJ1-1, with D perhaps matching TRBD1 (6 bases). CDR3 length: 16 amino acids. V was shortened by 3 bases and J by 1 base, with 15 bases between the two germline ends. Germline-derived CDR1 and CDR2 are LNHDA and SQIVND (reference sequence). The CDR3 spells CASSIVFGTQNTEAFF. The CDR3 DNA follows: TGTGCCAGTAGTATTGTTTTTGGGACACAGAACACTGAAGCTTTCTTT.

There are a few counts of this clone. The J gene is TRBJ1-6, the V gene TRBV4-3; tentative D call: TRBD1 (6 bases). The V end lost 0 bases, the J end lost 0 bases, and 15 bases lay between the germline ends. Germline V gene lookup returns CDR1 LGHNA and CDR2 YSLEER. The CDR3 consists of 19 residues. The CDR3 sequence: CASSQDLAGVSSYNSPLHF. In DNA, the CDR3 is TGCGCCAGCAGCCAAGATCTGGCAGGGGTGAGCTCCTATAATTCACCCCTCCACTTT.

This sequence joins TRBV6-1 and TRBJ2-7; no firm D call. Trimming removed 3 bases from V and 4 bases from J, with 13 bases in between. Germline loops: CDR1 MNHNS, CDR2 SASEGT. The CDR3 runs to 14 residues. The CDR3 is CASSEQHILYEQYF. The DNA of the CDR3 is TGTGCCAGCAGTGAGCAACATATCCTTTACGAGCAGTACTTC.

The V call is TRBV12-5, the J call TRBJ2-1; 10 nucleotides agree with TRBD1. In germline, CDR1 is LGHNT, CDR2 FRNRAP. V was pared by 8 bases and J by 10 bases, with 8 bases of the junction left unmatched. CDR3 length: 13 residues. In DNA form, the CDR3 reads TGTGCTAGTTTGGTCGACAGGGGGCCGGAGCAGTTCTTC. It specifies CASLVDRGPEQFF.

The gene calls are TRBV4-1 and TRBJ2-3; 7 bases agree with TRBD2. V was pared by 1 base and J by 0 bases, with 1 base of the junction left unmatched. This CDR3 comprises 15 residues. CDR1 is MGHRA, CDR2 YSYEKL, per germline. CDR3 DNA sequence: TGCGCCAGCAGCCAAGTTAGCGGGAGCACAGATACGCAGTATTTT. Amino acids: CASSQVSGSTDTQYF.

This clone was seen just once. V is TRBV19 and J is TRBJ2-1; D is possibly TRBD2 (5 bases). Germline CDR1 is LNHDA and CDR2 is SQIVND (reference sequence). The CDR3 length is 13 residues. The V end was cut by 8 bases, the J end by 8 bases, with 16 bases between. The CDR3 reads CASRRTSGHEQFF. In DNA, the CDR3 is TGTGCCAGTCGGAGGACCTCCGGGCATGAGCAGTTCTTC.

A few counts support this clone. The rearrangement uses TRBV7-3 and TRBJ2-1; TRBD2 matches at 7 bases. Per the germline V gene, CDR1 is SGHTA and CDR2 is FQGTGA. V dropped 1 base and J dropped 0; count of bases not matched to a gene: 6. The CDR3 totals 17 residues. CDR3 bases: TGTGCCAGCAGCTTAAGCCCCGCGGGAGCCTCCTACAATGAGCAGTTCTTC. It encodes CASSLSPAGASYNEQFF.

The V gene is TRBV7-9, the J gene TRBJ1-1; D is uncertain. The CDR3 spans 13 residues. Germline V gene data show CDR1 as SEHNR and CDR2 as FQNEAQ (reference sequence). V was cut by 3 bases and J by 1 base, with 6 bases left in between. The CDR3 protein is CASSFNQNTEAFF. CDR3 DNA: TGTGCCAGCAGCTTTAACCAGAACACTGAAGCTTTCTTT.

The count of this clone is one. The chain's CDR3 is CASSLGQTSGAYNEQFF. The CDR3 DNA sequence: TGTGCCAGCAGCTTAGGCCAGACTAGCGGGGCTTACAATGAGCAGTTCTTC. The chain recombines TRBV11-2 with TRBJ2-1, with TRBD2 matching 11 bases. From germline, CDR1 is SGHAT and CDR2 FQNNGV. The CDR3 contains 17 residues. V shed 1 base and J 4 bases; nucleotides not matched to a gene: 6. Drawing the rest from reference TRBV11-2 and TRBJ2-1, the complete variable domain is EAGVAQSPRYKIIEKRQSVAFWCNPISGHATLYWYQQILGQGPKLLIQFQNNGVVDDSQLPKDRFSAERLKGVDSTLKIQPAKLEDSAVYLCASSLGQTSGAYNEQFFGPGTRLTVL.

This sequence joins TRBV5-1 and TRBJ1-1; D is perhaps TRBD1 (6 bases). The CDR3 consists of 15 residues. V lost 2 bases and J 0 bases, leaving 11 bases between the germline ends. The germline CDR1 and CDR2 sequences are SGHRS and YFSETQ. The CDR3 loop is CASSFLDSLNTEAFF. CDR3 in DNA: TGCGCCAGCAGCTTCCTGGACAGCTTGAACACTGAAGCTTTCTTT.

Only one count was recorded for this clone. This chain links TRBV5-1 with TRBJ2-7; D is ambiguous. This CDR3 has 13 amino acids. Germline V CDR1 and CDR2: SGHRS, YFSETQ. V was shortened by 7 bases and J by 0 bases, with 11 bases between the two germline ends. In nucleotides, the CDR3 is TGCGCCAGCCTAGGGATGGACTCCTACGAGCAGTACTTC. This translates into CASLGMDSYEQYF.

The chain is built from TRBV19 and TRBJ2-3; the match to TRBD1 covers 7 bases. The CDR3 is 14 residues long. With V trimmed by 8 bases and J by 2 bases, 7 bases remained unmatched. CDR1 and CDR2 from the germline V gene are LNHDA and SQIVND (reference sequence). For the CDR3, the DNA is TGTGCCAGTCACTCTGGGACAGACACAGATACGCAGTATTTT. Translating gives CASHSGTDTDTQYF.

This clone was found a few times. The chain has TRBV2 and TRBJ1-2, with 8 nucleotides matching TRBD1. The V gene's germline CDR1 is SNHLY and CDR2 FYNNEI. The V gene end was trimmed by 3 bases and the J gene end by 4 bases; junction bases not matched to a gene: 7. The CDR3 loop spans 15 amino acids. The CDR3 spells CASSDGRQGLYGYTF. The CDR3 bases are TGTGCCAGCAGTGATGGGAGACAGGGGCTCTATGGCTACACCTTC.

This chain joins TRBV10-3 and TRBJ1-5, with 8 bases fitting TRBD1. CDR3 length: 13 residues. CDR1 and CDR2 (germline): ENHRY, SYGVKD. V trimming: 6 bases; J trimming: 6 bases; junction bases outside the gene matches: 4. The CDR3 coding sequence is TGTGCCATCAGGACAGGGGAGGGTCAGCCCCAGCATTTT. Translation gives CAIRTGEGQPQHF.

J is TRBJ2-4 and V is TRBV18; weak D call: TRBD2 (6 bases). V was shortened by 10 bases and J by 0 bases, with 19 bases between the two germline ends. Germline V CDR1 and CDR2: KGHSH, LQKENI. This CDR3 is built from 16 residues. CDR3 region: CATGTLTSLAKNIQYF. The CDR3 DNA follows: TGTGCCACCGGGACTTTAACCTCTCTAGCCAAAAACATTCAGTACTTC.

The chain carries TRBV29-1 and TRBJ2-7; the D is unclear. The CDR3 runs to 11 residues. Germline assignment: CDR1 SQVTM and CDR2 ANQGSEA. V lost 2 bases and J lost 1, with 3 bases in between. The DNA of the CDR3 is TGCAGCGTTGAACAGTCCTACGAGCAGTACTTC. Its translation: CSVEQSYEQYF.

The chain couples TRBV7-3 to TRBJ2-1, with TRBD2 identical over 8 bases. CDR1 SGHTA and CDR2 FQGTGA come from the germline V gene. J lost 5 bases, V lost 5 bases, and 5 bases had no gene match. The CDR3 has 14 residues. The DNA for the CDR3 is TGTGCCAGCAGCGCGCAACTAGCGGACAATGAGCAGTTCTTC. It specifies CASSAQLADNEQFF. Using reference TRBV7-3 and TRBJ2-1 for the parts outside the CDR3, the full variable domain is GAGVSQTPSNKVTEKGKYVELRCDPISGHTALYWYRQSLGQGPEFLIYFQGTGAADDSGLPNDRFFAVRPEGSVSTLKIQRTERGDSAVYLCASSAQLADNEQFFGPGTRLTVL.

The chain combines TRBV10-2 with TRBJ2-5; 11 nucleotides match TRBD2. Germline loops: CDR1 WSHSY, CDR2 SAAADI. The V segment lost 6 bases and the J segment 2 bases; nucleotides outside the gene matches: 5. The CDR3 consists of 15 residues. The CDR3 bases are TGCGCCAGCAGGCTAGCGGGGGGAGGGCAAGAGACCCAGTACTTC. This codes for CASRLAGGGQETQYF.

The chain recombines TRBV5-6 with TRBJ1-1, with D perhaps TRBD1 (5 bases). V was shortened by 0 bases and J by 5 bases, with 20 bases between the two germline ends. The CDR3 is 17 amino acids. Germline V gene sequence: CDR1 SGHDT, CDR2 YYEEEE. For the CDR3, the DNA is TGTGCCAGCAGCTTGGAGGGGATTTCCACCCTTGGGACTGAAGCTTTCTTT. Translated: CASSLEGISTLGTEAFF. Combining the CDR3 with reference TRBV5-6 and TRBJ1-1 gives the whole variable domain DAGVTQSPTHLIKTRGQQVTLRCSPKSGHDTVSWYQQALGQGPQFIFQYYEEEERQRGNFPDRFSGHQFPNYSSELNVNALLLGDSALYLCASSLEGISTLGTEAFFGQGTRLTVV.

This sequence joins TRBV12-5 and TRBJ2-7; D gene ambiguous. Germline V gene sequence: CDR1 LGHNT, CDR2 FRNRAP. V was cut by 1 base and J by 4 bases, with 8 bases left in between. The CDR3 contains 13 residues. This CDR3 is CASGLGRMYEQYF. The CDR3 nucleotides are TGTGCTAGTGGTTTGGGACGGATGTACGAGCAGTACTTC.

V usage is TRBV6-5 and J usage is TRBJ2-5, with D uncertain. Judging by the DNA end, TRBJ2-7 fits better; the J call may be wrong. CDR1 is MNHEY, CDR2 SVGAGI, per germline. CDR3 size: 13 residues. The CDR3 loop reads CASSYSGDYEQYF. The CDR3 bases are TGTGCCAGCAGTTACTCGGGCGATTACGAGCAGTACTTC.

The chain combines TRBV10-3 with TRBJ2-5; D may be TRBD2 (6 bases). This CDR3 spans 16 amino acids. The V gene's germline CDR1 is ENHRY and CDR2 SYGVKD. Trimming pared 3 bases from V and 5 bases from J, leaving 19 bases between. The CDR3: CAISDLTGQGGETQYF. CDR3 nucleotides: TGTGCCATCAGTGACTTGACCGGACAAGGAGGGGAGACCCAGTACTTC.

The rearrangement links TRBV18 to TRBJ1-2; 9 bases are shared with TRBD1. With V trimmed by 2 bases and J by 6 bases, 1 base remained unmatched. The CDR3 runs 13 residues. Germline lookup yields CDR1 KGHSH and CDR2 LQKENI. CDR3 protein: CASSPGTGNGYTF. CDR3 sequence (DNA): TGTGCCAGCTCACCAGGGACAGGGAATGGCTACACCTTC.

CDR3 bases: TGTGCCATAGGACAGGGCGGTTGGCCCCAGCATTTT. Encoded protein: CAIGQGGWPQHF. The V call is TRBV6-6, the J call TRBJ1-5; TRBD1 matches at 8 bases. Trimming took 10 bases from V and 9 from J; bases not matched to a gene: 8. The CDR3 is 12 amino acids. CDR1 and CDR2 (germline): MNHNY, SVGAGI (reference sequence).